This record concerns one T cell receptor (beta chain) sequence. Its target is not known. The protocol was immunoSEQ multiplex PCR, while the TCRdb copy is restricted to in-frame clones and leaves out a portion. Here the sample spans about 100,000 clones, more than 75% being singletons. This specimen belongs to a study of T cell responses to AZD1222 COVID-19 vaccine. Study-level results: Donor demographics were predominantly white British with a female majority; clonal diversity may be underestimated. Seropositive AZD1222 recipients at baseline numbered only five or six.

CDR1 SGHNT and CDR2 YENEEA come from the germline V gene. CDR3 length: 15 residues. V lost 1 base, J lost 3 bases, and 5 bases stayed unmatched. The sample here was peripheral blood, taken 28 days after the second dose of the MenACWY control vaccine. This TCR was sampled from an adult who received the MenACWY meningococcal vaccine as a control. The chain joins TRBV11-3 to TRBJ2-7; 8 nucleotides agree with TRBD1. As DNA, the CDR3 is TGTGCCAGCAGCTTAGGGGCTACAGGGGGCTACGAGCAGTACTTC. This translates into CASSLGATGGYEQYF.